This TCR beta chain is drawn from a study of T cells after yellow fever vaccination. There are many counts of this clonotype. Its antigen is as yet unknown. The junction had 15 bases not matched to a gene; V was cut back by 5 bases and J by 5 bases. Germline loops: CDR1 DFQATT, CDR2 SNEGSKA (reference sequence). The CDR3 extends over 16 amino acids. Regarding the study as a whole: Most clones from primary vaccination were detected again post-booster (around 96% CD4, approximately 90% CD8).

For TCR, cDNA came from 5'RACE template switching, which added a universal primer site and UMIs. TCRdb reanalysed the 5' RACE reads using MiXCR and keeps one entry per CDR3 protein. The sample records more than 300,000 distinct CDR3 sequences, 3.5% to 4.5% being singletons. J is TRBJ2-3 and V is TRBV20-1; 8 bases map to TRBD2. Sequencing used PBMCs, obtained 15 days after the yellow fever booster vaccination. The receptor comes from a man between 18 and 35 years old who received the YFV17D yellow fever vaccine. CDR3 loop: CSAPLGLRGARDTQYF. The CDR3 DNA reads TGCAGTGCTCCGCTGGGGTTGCGGGGGGCCAGAGATACGCAGTATTTT.